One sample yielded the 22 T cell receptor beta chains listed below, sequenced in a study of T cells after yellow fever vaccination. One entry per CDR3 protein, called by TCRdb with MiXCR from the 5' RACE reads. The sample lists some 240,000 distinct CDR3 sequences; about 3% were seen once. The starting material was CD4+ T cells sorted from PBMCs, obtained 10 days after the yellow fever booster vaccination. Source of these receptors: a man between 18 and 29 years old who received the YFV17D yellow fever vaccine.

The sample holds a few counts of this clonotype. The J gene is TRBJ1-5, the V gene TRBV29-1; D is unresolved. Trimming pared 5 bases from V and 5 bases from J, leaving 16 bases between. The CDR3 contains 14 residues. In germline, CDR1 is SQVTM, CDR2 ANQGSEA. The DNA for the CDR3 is TGCAGCGTTACTAGCGGGTGGTCGGATCAGCCCCAGCATTTT. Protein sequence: CSVTSGWSDQPQHF.

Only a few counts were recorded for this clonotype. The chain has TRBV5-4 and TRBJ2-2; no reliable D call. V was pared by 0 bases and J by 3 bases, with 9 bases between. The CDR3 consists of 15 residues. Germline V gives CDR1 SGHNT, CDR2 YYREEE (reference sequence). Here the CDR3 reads CASSLAFADTGELFF. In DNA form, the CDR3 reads TGTGCCAGCAGCTTGGCCTTTGCGGACACCGGGGAGCTGTTTTTT.

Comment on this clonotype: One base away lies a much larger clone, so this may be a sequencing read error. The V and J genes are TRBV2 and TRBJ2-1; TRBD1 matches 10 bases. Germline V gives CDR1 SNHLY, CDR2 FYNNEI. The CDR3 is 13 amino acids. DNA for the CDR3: TGTGCCGGCAGTTGGGACAGGGGACGAGAGCAGTTCTTC. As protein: CAGSWDRGREQFF.

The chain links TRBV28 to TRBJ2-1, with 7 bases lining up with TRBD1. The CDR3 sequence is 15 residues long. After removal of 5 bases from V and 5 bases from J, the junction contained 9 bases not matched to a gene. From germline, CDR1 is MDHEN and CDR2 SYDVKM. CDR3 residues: CASSAPGGRDNEQFF. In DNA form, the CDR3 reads TGTGCCAGCAGTGCCCCAGGGGGTAGGGACAATGAGCAGTTCTTC.

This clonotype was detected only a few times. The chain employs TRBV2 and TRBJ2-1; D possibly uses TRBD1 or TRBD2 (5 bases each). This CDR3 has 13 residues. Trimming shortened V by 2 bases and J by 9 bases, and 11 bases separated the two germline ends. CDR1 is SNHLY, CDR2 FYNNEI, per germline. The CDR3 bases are TGTGCCAGCAGTGAACAGGGACCATTTGAGCAGTTCTTC. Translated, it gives CASSEQGPFEQFF.

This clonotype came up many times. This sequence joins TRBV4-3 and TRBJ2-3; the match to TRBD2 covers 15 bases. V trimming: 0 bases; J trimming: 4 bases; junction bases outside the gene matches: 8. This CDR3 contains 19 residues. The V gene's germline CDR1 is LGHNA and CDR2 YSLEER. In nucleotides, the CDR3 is TGCGCCAGCAGCCAAGATCCAGGACTAGCGGGGGGGCTAGCAGATACGCAGTATTTT. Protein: CASSQDPGLAGGLADTQYF.

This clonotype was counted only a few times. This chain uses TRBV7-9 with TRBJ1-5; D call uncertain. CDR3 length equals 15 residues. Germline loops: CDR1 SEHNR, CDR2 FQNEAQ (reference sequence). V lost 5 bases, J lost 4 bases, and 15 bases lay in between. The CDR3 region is CASSLDGRLNQPQHF. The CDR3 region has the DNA TGTGCCAGCAGCCTTGACGGCCGTCTAAATCAGCCCCAGCATTTT.

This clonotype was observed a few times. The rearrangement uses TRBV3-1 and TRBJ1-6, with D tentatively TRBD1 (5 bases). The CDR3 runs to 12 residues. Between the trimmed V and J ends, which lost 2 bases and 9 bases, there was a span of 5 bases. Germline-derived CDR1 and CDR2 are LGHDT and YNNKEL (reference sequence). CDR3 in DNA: TGTGCCAGCAGCCAACAGGGTTCACCCCTCCACTTT. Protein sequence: CASSQQGSPLHF.

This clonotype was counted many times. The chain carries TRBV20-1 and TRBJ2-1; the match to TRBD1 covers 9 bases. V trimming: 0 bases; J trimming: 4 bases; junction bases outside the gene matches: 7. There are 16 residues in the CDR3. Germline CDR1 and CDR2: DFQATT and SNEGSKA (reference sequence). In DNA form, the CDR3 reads TGCAGTGCTAGAGATCGGGACAGGGCGACTTACAATGAGCAGTTCTTC. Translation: CSARDRDRATYNEQFF.

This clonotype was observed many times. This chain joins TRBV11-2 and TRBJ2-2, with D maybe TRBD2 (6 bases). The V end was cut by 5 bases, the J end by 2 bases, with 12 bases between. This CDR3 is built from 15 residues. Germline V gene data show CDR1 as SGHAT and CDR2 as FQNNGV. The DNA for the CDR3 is TGTGCCAGCAGCAGAACTAGCTCTAACACCGGGGAGCTGTTTTTT. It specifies CASSRTSSNTGELFF.

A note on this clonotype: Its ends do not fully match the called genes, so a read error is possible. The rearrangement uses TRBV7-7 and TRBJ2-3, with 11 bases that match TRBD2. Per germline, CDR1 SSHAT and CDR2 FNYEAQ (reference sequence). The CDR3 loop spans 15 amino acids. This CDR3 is CASSVAGGPIDTQYF. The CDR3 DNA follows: TGTGCTAGCAGCGTAGCGGGGGGGCCAATAGATACGCAGTATTTT. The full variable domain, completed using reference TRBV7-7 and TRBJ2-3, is GAGVSQSPRYKVTKRGQDVTLRCDPISSHATLYWYQQALGQGPEFLTYFNYEAQPDKSGLPSDRFSAERPEGSISTLTIQRTEQRDSAMYRCASSVAGGPIDTQYFGPGTRLTVL.

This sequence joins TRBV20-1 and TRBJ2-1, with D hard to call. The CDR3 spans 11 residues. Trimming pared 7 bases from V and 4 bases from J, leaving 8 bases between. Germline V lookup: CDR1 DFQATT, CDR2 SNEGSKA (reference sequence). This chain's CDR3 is CSGSKYNEQFF. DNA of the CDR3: TGCAGTGGGTCTAAATACAATGAGCAGTTCTTC.

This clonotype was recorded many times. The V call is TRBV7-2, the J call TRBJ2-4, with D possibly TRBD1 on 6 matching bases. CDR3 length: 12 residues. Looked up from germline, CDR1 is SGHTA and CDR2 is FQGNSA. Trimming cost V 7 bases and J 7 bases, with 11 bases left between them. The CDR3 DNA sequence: TGTGCCAGCACCTCCACAGGGAACATTCAGTACTTC. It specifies CASTSTGNIQYF.

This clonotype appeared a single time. This CDR3 reads CASSRDTQETQYF. The CDR3, as DNA: TGTGCCAGTAGCCGGGACACTCAAGAGACCCAGTACTTC. This sequence joins TRBV19 and TRBJ2-5; TRBD1 might be the D (6 bases). Trimming stripped 6 bases from V and 2 bases from J, with 10 bases between. Germline values: CDR1 LNHDA, CDR2 SQIVND (reference sequence). The CDR3 totals 13 residues. The variable domain in full, completed from reference TRBV19 and TRBJ2-5, reads DGGITQSPKYLFRKEGQNVTLSCEQNLNHDAMYWYRQDPGQGLRLIYYSQIVNDFQKGDIAEGYSVSREKKESFPLTVTSAQKNPTAFYLCASSRDTQETQYFGPGTRLLVL.

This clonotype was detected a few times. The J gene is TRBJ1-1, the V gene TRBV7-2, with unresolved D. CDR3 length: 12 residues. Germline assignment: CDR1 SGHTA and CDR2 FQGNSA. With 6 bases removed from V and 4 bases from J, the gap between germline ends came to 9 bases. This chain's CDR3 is CASSFGFTEAFF. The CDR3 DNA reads TGTGCCAGCAGTTTCGGGTTCACTGAAGCTTTCTTT.

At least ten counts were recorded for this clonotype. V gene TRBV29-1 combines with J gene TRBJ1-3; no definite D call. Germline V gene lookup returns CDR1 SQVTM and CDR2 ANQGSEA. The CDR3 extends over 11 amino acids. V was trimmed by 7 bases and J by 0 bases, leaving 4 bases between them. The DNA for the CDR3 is TGCAGCGGGGACTCTGGAAACACCATATATTTT. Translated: CSGDSGNTIYF.

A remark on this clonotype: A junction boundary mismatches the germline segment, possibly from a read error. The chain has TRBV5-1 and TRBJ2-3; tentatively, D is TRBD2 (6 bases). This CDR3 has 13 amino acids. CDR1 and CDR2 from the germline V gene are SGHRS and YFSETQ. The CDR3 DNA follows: TGCGCCAGCAGCTTCCCGGGGGATGATAGGCAGTATTTT. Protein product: CASSFPGDDRQYF.

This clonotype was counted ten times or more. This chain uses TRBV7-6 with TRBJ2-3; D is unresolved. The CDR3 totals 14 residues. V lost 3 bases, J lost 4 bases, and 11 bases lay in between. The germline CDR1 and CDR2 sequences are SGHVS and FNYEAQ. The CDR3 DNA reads TGTGCCAGCAGCTTGGCTTACTCCCCAGATACGCAGTATTTT. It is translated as CASSLAYSPDTQYF.

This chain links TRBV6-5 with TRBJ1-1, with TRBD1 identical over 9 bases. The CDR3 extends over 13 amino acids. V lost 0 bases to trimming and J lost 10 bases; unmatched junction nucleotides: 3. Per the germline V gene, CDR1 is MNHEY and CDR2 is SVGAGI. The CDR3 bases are TGTGCCAGCAGTTACTCGGGGACAGGGAGAGCTTTCTTT. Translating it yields CASSYSGTGRAFF.

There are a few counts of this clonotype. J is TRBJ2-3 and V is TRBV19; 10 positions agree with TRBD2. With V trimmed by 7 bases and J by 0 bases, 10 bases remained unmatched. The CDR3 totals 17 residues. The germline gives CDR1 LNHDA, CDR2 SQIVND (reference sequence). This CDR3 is CASIPLTSGASTDTQYF. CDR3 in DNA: TGTGCCAGTATCCCACTTACTAGCGGGGCGAGCACAGATACGCAGTATTTT.

The CDR3 spells CASRPGLAGSTDTQYF. The CDR3 nucleotides are TGTGCCAGCAGGCCTGGACTAGCGGGGAGCACAGATACGCAGTATTTT. This rearrangement joins TRBV12-3 or TRBV12-4 to TRBJ2-3; 12 nucleotides line up with TRBD2. V lost 6 bases and J lost 0; bases outside the gene matches: 4. The CDR3 has 16 residues.

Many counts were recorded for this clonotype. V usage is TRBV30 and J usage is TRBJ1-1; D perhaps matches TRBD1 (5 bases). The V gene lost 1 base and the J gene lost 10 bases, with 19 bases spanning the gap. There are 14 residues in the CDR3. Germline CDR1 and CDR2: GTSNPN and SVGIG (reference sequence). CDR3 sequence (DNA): TGTGCCTGGAGTGGTCCTCCTAACAGGATTGGAGCTTTCTTT. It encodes CAWSGPPNRIGAFF.